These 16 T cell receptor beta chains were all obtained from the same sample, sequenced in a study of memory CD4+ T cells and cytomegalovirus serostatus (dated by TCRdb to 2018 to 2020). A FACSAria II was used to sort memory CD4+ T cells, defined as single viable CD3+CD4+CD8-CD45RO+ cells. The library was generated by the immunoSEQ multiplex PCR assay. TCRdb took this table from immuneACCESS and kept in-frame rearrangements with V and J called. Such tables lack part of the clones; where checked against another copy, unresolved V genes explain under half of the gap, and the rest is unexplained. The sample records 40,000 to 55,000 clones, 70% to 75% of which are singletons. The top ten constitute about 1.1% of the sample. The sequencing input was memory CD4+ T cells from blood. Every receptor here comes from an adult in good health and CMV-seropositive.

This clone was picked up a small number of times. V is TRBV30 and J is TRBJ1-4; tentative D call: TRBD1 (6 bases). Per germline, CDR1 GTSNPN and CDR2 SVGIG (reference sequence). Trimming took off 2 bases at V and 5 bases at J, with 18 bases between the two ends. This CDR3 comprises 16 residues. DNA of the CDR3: TGTGCCTGGAGTCTGATGGGCGGGGGCCCAAATGAAAAACTGTTTTTT. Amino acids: CAWSLMGGGPNEKLFF.

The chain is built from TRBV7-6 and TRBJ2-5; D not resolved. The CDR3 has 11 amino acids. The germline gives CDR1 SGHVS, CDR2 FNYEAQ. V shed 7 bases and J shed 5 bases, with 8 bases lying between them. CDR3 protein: CASTPVETQYF. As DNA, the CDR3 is TGTGCCAGCACCCCAGTGGAGACCCAGTACTTC.

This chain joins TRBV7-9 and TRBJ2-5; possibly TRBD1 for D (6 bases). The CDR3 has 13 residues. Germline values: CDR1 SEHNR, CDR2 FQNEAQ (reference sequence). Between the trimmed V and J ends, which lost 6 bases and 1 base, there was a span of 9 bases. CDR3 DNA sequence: TGTGCCAGCAGTCCGGACAGCCAAGAGACCCAGTACTTC. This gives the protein CASSPDSQETQYF.

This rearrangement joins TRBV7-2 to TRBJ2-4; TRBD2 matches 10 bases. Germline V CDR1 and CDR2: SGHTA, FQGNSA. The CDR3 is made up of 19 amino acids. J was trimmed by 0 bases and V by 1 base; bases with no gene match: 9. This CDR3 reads CASSLESGGAVVAKNIQYF. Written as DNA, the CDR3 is TGTGCCAGCAGCTTAGAAAGCGGGGGGGCGGTTGTAGCCAAAAACATTCAGTACTTC.

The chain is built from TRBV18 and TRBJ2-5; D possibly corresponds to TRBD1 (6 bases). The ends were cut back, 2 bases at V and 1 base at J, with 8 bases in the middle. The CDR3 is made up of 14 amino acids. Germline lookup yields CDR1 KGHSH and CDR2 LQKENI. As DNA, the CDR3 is TGTGCCAGCTCACCAGGACAGTTCCAAGAGACCCAGTACTTC. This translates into CASSPGQFQETQYF.

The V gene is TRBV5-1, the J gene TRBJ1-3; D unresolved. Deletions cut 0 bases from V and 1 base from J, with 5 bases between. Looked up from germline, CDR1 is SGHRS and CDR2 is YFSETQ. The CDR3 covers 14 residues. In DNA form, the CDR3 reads TGCGCCAGCAGCTTGGCAGGTTCTGGAAACACCATATATTTT. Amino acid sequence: CASSLAGSGNTIYF.

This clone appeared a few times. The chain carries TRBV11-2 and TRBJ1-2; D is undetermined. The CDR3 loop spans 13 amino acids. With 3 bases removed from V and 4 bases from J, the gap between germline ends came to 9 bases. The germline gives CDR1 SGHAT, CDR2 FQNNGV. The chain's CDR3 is CASSLGRFYGYTF. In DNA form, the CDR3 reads TGTGCCAGCAGCTTGGGCAGGTTCTATGGCTACACCTTC.

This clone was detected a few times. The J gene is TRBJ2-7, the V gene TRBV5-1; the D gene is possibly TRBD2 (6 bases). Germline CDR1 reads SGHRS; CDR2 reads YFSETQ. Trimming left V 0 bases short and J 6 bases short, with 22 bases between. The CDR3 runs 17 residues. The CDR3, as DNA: TGCGCCAGCAGCTTGGTGGTGGTAGCCTCGGGAGAGGGCGAGCAGTACTTC. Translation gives CASSLVVVASGEGEQYF. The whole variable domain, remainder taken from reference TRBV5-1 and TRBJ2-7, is KAGVTQTPRYLIKTRGQQVTLSCSPISGHRSVSWYQQTPGQGLQFLFEYFSETQRNKGNFPGRFSGRQFSNSRSEMNVSTLELGDSALYLCASSLVVVASGEGEQYFGPGTRLTVT.

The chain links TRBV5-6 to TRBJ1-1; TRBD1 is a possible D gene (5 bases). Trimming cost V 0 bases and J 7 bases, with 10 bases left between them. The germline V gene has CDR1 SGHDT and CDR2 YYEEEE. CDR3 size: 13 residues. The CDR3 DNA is TGTGCCAGCAGCTTGGGGGGACGGGGTGAAGCTTTCTTT. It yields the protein CASSLGGRGEAFF.

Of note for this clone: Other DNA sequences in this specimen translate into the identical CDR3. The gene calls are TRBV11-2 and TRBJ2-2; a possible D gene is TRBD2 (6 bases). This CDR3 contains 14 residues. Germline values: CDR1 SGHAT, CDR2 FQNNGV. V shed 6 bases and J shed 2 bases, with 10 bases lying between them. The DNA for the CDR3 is TGTGCCAGCAGTTGGACTACTAACACCGGGGAGCTGTTTTTT. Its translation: CASSWTTNTGELFF. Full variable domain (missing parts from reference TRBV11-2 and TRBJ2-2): EAGVAQSPRYKIIEKRQSVAFWCNPISGHATLYWYQQILGQGPKLLIQFQNNGVVDDSQLPKDRFSAERLKGVDSTLKIQPAKLEDSAVYLCASSWTTNTGELFFGEGSRLTVL.

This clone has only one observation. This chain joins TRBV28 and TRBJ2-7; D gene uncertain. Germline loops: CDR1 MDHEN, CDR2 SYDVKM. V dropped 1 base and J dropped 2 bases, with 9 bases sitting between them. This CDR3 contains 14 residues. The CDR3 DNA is TGTGCCAGCAGTTTATCCCCTCCCACCTACGAGCAGTACTTC. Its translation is CASSLSPPTYEQYF.

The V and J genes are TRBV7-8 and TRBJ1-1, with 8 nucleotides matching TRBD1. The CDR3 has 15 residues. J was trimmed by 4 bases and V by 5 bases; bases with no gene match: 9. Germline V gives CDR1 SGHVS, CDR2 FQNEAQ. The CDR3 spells CASSPLGRGRTEAFF. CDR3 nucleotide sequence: TGTGCCAGCAGCCCGCTGGGCAGGGGGCGCACTGAAGCTTTCTTT. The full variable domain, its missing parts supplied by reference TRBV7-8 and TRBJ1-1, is GAGVSQSPRYKVAKRGQDVALRCDPISGHVSLFWYQQALGQGPEFLTYFQNEAQLDKSGLPSDRFFAERPEGSVSTLKIQRTQQEDSAVYLCASSPLGRGRTEAFFGQGTRLTVV.

CDR3 in DNA: TGTGCCAGCAGCCTATTGACTAGCAGTTGGAACAATGAGCAGTTCTTC. Protein sequence: CASSLLTSSWNNEQFF. V is TRBV11-1 and J is TRBJ2-1; 7 nucleotides line up with TRBD2. With V trimmed by 5 bases and J by 5 bases, 12 bases remained unmatched. The CDR3 extends over 16 amino acids. Germline CDR1 is SGHAT and CDR2 is FQDESV (reference sequence).

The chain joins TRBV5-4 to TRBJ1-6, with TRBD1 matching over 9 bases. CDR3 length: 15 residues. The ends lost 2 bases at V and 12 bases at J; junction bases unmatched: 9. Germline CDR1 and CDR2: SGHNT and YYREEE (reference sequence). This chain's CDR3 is CASSFAGDRAGPLHF. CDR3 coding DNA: TGTGCCAGCAGCTTTGCCGGGGACAGGGCTGGACCCCTCCACTTT.

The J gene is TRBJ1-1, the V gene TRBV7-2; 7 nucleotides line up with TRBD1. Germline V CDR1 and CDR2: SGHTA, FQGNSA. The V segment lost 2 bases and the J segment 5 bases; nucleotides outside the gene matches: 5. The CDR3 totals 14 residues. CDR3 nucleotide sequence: TGTGCCAGCAGCTTATCCGGGACAGATACTGAAGCTTTCTTT. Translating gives CASSLSGTDTEAFF.

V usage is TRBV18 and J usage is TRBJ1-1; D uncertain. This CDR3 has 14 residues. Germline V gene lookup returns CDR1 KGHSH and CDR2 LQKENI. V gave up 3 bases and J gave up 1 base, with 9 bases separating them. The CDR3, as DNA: TGTGCCAGCTCACCTCCCGAGGGGAACACTGAAGCTTTCTTT. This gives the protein CASSPPEGNTEAFF.